One and the same sample provided the 9 T cell receptor beta chains below, sequenced in a study of shared clonotypes between healthy human individuals. Measured with immunoSEQ multiplex PCR; TCRdb has only the in-frame clones, and not every one. The table includes 2 million to 2.5 million clones, approximately 93% detected once. Sequences were obtained from naive CD4+ T cells from PBMCs. Subset specified: CD45RA+ positively selected. These receptors all come from a man younger than 35 in good health. Some clones in this sample may be carry-over from other donors' samples.

On this clone: Other nucleotide sequences in the sample specify the same CDR3. The chain joins TRBV28 to TRBJ2-7, with D tentatively TRBD1 or TRBD2 (6 bases each). Per germline, CDR1 MDHEN and CDR2 SYDVKM. CDR3 length equals 11 residues. V shed 8 bases and J shed 2 bases, with 7 bases lying between them. CDR3 coding DNA: TGTGCCAGCGGGGGGCCCTACGAGCAGTACTTC. It specifies CASGGPYEQYF.

Comments on this clone: A much larger clone lies a single base off, so this may be a read error. The same CDR3 can be traced to other DNA sequences in this sample. The chain uses TRBV7-9 and TRBJ2-1, with D uncertain. The V end lost 4 bases, the J end lost 3 bases, and 1 base lay between the germline ends. This CDR3 has 11 amino acids. The V gene's germline CDR1 is SEHNR and CDR2 FQNEAQ (reference sequence). CDR3 loop: CASSYYNEQFF. The CDR3 DNA reads TGTGCCAGCAGCTACTACAATGAGCAGTTCTTC.

The chain employs TRBV5-7 and TRBJ1-5; tentatively, D is TRBD1 (5 bases). TRBV5-7 belongs to the ORF category, with a function that is uncertain. V was shortened by 0 bases and J by 0 bases, with 7 bases between the two germline ends. The CDR3 sequence is 15 residues long. For the CDR3, the DNA is TGTGCCAGCAGCTTGGGGGGGATTAGCAATCAGCCCCAGCATTTT. Translated, it gives CASSLGGISNQPQHF.

The genes are TRBV11-2 and TRBJ2-7, with D perhaps matching TRBD2 (6 bases). Trimming shortened V by 5 bases and J by 2 bases, and 19 bases separated the two germline ends. The CDR3 has 16 residues. The germline V gene encodes CDR1 SGHAT and CDR2 FQNNGV. CDR3 sequence: CASSVGGAVAPYEQYF. The CDR3 DNA reads as TGTGCCAGCAGCGTAGGAGGGGCAGTCGCGCCCTACGAGCAGTACTTC.

V is TRBV18 and J is TRBJ1-5, with a possible D match to TRBD1 (6 bases). In germline, CDR1 is KGHSH, CDR2 LQKENI. Trimming pared 8 bases from V and 3 bases from J, leaving 11 bases between. The CDR3 extends over 13 amino acids. CDR3 protein: CASQGQFNQPQHF. The CDR3 nucleotides read TGTGCCAGCCAAGGACAGTTCAATCAGCCCCAGCATTTT.

The chain employs TRBV19 and TRBJ2-6; TRBD1 agrees at 9 bases. Germline trimming cut 9 bases from V and 0 bases from J; bases unmatched to any gene: 9. Germline loops: CDR1 LNHDA, CDR2 SQIVND (reference sequence). This CDR3 comprises 17 residues. The DNA of the CDR3 is TGTGCCAGCGGAGGGGACAGGGTCCGCTCTGGGGCCAACGTCCTGACTTTC. Encoded protein: CASGGDRVRSGANVLTF.

The J gene is TRBJ1-2, the V gene TRBV30; D not certain. The CDR3 extends over 11 amino acids. V lost 5 bases and J 8 bases, leaving 12 bases between the germline ends. The V gene's germline CDR1 is GTSNPN and CDR2 SVGIG (reference sequence). In nucleotides, the CDR3 is TGTGCCTGGGGAATTACATGGGGCTACACCTTC. Protein sequence: CAWGITWGYTF.

The chain carries TRBV14 and TRBJ2-1, with D possibly being TRBD2 (5 bases). V was clipped by 4 bases and J by 2 bases, with 9 bases between them. This CDR3 has 14 amino acids. Germline loops: CDR1 SGHDN, CDR2 FVKESK. CDR3 residues: CASSRSGTYNEQFF. The CDR3 region has the DNA TGTGCCAGCAGCCGATCCGGGACCTACAATGAGCAGTTCTTC.

The chain uses TRBV9 and TRBJ2-7, with D tentatively TRBD2 (5 bases). V lost 4 bases, J lost 9 bases, and 20 bases lay in between. The CDR3 consists of 14 residues. Germline V gene lookup returns CDR1 SGDLS and CDR2 YYNGEE. The CDR3 reads CASSPRDEGVGQYF. CDR3 bases: TGTGCCAGCAGCCCCCGCGATGAGGGTGTAGGGCAGTACTTC.